Below, 13 T cell receptor beta chains from the same sample are listed, as sequenced in a study of T cell responses to AZD1222 COVID-19 vaccine. Libraries were prepared by immunoSEQ multiplex PCR; TCRdb keeps only in-frame clonotypes and omits some of them. Here the sample spans more than 110,000 clones, 93% being singletons. The specimen was peripheral blood, collected on day 0 of AZD1222 vaccination. The origin of the receptors is an adult in good health.

In this sample, this clone turned up once. Germline is not matched at one junction end, which may reflect a read error. The rearrangement links TRBV4-1 to TRBJ2-3; 7 nucleotides agree with TRBD2. CDR1 MGHRA and CDR2 YSYEKL come from the germline V gene. The CDR3 has 16 amino acids. The CDR3, as DNA: TGCGCCAGCAGCAAAGACCCTAGCGGAGGCACAGATACGCAGTATTTT. This codes for CASSKDPSGGTDTQYF.

The chain joins TRBV6-1 to TRBJ1-2; possible D gene TRBD1, 5 bases. CDR3 length equals 14 residues. Trimming cost V 1 base and J 8 bases, with 14 bases left between them. Per the germline V gene, CDR1 is MNHNS and CDR2 is SASEGT. The chain's CDR3 is CASSEEQSSGGYTF. Written as DNA, the CDR3 is TGTGCCAGCAGTGAAGAACAGTCATCAGGGGGCTACACCTTC.

V usage is TRBV11-3 and J usage is TRBJ2-7; D unclear. The CDR3 has 13 amino acids. Germline CDR1 is SGHNT and CDR2 is YENEEA. V shed 1 base and J shed 5 bases, with 9 bases lying between them. In DNA form, the CDR3 reads TGTGCCAGCAGCTTAGGACATTCCGACGAGCAGTACTTC. As protein: CASSLGHSDEQYF.

V usage is TRBV28 and J usage is TRBJ1-6; 9 bases map to TRBD1. This CDR3 is built from 15 residues. Germline CDR1 reads MDHEN; CDR2 reads SYDVKM. V shed 8 bases, J shed 6 bases, and the junction held 8 bases outside the gene matches. The CDR3 here is CASCPGTGFNSPLHF. CDR3 DNA sequence: TGTGCCAGCTGCCCCGGGACAGGGTTTAATTCACCCCTCCACTTT.

The CDR3 spells CASSLTGGRTEAFF. CDR3 bases: TGTGCCAGCTCACTAACAGGGGGACGGACTGAAGCTTTCTTT. The chain has TRBV18 and TRBJ1-1; 8 nucleotides match TRBD1. V gave up 4 bases and J gave up 5 bases; unmatched junction bases: 6. Germline CDR1 is KGHSH and CDR2 is LQKENI. The CDR3 extends over 14 amino acids.

The table lists this clone with a count of one. V is TRBV30 and J is TRBJ2-5; D call uncertain. The CDR3 covers 12 residues. Between the trimmed V and J ends, which lost 2 bases and 0 bases, there was a span of 4 bases. In germline, CDR1 is GTSNPN, CDR2 SVGIG (reference sequence). CDR3 amino acids: CAWSPHQETQYF. CDR3 bases: TGTGCCTGGAGTCCCCACCAAGAGACCCAGTACTTC.

The chain has TRBV28 and TRBJ2-3; maybe TRBD2 (6 bases). V was pared by 3 bases and J by 0 bases, with 10 bases between. There are 15 residues in the CDR3. Germline V gene sequence: CDR1 MDHEN, CDR2 SYDVKM. Here the CDR3 reads CASSFSGTSTDTQYF. The DNA for the CDR3 is TGTGCCAGCAGTTTTAGCGGAACTAGCACAGATACGCAGTATTTT. Full variable domain (rest looked up from reference TRBV28 and TRBJ2-3): DVKVTQSSRYLVKRTGEKVFLECVQDMDHENMFWYRQDPGLGLRLIYFSYDVKMKEKGDIPEGYSVSREKKERFSLILESASTNQTSMYLCASSFSGTSTDTQYFGPGTRLTVL.

This chain connects TRBV5-1 to TRBJ2-1; 7 bases are shared with TRBD1. The V gene end was trimmed by 5 bases and the J gene end by 5 bases; junction bases not matched to a gene: 4. CDR1 is SGHRS, CDR2 YFSETQ, per germline. This CDR3 spans 13 amino acids. In nucleotides, the CDR3 is TGCGCCAGCAGGAAGGGGGCGGACAATGAGCAGTTCTTC. The encoded protein is CASRKGADNEQFF.

The rearrangement links TRBV6-5 to TRBJ2-3; 9 nucleotides line up with TRBD1. There are 14 residues in the CDR3. The germline V gene has CDR1 MNHEY and CDR2 SVGAGI. J was trimmed by 8 bases and V by 5 bases; bases with no gene match: 8. The DNA of the CDR3 is TGTGCCAGCAGTAGGACAGGGGAAGGGGTTACGCAGTATTTT. This sequence encodes CASSRTGEGVTQYF.

This rearrangement joins TRBV7-9 to TRBJ2-1; D not certain. The germline V gene has CDR1 SEHNR and CDR2 FQNEAQ (reference sequence). This CDR3 has 15 amino acids. V gave up 6 bases and J gave up 3 bases, with 15 bases separating them. The CDR3 bases are TGTGCCAGCAGAACGTCCGGGCCCCGCTACAATGAGCAGTTCTTC. Translation gives CASRTSGPRYNEQFF.

V is TRBV28 and J is TRBJ1-5; the match to TRBD1 covers 9 bases. V lost 3 bases and J lost 7; bases outside the gene matches: 7. The CDR3 is 15 amino acids. CDR1 is MDHEN, CDR2 SYDVKM, per germline. This CDR3 reads CASSFWDRVSQPQHF. The CDR3, as DNA: TGTGCCAGCAGTTTTTGGGACAGGGTCTCCCAGCCCCAGCATTTT.

This rearrangement joins TRBV27 to TRBJ2-7, with D perhaps matching TRBD2 (6 bases). The CDR3 contains 16 residues. The V and J ends lost 0 bases and 9 bases respectively, with 21 bases between them. Germline V gene data show CDR1 as MNHEY and CDR2 as SMNVEV (reference sequence). The CDR3 DNA sequence: TGTGCCAGCAGTTTATCTGGGCGGGACCACGCTACGGGGCAGTACTTC. Translated, it gives CASSLSGRDHATGQYF.

V and J are TRBV28 and TRBJ2-2; TRBD1 aligns across 7 bases. The V gene end was trimmed by 3 bases and the J gene end by 1 base; junction bases not matched to a gene: 5. CDR3 length: 16 residues. Germline assignment: CDR1 MDHEN and CDR2 SYDVKM. CDR3 protein: CASSFWTGRNTGELFF. The CDR3 coding sequence is TGTGCCAGCAGTTTTTGGACAGGCCGGAACACCGGGGAGCTGTTTTTT. Filled out from reference TRBV28 and TRBJ2-2, the complete variable domain reads DVKVTQSSRYLVKRTGEKVFLECVQDMDHENMFWYRQDPGLGLRLIYFSYDVKMKEKGDIPEGYSVSREKKERFSLILESASTNQTSMYLCASSFWTGRNTGELFFGEGSRLTVL.